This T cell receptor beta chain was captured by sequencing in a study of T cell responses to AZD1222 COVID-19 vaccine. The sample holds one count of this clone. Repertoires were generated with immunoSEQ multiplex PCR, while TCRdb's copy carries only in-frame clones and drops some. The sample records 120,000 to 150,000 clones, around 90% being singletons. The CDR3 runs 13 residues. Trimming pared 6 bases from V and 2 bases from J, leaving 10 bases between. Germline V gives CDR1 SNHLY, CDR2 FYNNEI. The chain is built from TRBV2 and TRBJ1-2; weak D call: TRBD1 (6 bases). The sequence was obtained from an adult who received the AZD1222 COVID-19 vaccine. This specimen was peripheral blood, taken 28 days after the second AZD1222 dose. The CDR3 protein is CASRVDRNYGYTF. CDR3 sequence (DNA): TGTGCCAGCAGAGTAGACAGGAACTATGGCTACACCTTC.